A single sample is the source of the 2 T cell receptor beta chains below, sequenced in a study of cytomegalovirus exposure and HLA in healthy donors. This PCR relied on a set of 60 Vbeta primers and 13 Jbeta primers. Only in-frame clones appear in the TCRdb table, and some are missing; sequencing was by immunoSEQ multiplex PCR. The data contain some 180,000 clones, about four fifths of them seen just once; the ten biggest clones take up less than 15%. Source material: PBMCs. The receptors here all came from a woman aged 30 to 39 in good health and CMV-seropositive.

V usage is TRBV27 and J usage is TRBJ2-2; the match to TRBD2 covers 9 bases. The V gene end was trimmed by 4 bases and the J gene end by 8 bases; junction bases not matched to a gene: 8. Germline V CDR1 and CDR2: MNHEY, SMNVEV (reference sequence). The CDR3 spans 15 residues. Here the CDR3 reads CASSSLAGVEGELFF. In nucleotides, the CDR3 is TGTGCCAGCAGTTCCTTAGCGGGAGTTGAGGGGGAGCTGTTTTTT.

J is TRBJ1-4 and V is TRBV30; D possibly corresponds to TRBD1 (5 bases). V was pared by 4 bases and J by 8 bases, with 14 bases between. The CDR3 spans 13 residues. The V gene's germline CDR1 is GTSNPN and CDR2 SVGIG (reference sequence). CDR3 sequence: CAWTGGNGEKLFF. The CDR3 DNA sequence: TGTGCCTGGACGGGGGGTAATGGGGAAAAACTGTTTTTT.